A single T cell receptor (beta chain) is shown here with its context. Its specificity is unknown. The TCR beta cDNA came from 5'RACE template switching with UMIs. TCRdb re-called the 5' RACE reads and catalogs CDR3 proteins one per entry, DNA excluded. The table gives 400,000 to 500,000 distinct CDR3 sequences; the top ten clones make up 7.3% of it. The source of the sample is a study of T cells expressing NK-cell markers. Findings and caveats of the study: Expanded NKG2C+ T cell clones were not confirmed as HCMV-specific.

The germline CDR1 and CDR2 sequences are LGHNA and YSLEER. This CDR3 has 17 amino acids. The clonotype was recovered from a woman aged 18-70 years in good health. Sequenced material: blood T cells: a sorted CD56 or NKG2C T cell subset, CD4+ or CD8+ T cells, or bulk PBMC T cells (not recorded which). The chain couples TRBV4-3 to TRBJ2-1; TCRdb outputs TRBD1, but without DNA this stays unchecked. CDR3 amino acids: CASSQEAAGVIYNEQFF.